Listed below are T cell receptor beta chains from one sample, sequenced in a study of blood T cell repertoires in COVID-19. Only in-frame clones appear in the TCRdb table, and some are missing; sequencing was by immunoSEQ multiplex PCR. The sample consists of approximately 140,000 clones, roughly nine tenths of them appearing once. What was sequenced was peripheral blood. Source of these receptors: a man aged 18 to 35 with COVID-19, enrolled during active disease. Both conserved end residues are part of each CDR3. The order of the fields is V gene, J gene, clone size, D gene, CDR3 protein, CDR3 DNA. A D gene is named only where the DNA matches it firmly. Clone size, where shown, is once, few, many, or a class for clones that have expanded.

v_call: TRBV9
j_call: TRBJ2-1
clone_size: NA
d_call: NA
cdr3_aa: CASSVGAASYNEQFF
cdr3_nt: TGTGCCAGCAGCGTAGGAGCGGCCTCCTACAATGAGCAGTTCTTC

v_call: TRBV9
j_call: TRBJ1-2
clone_size: NA
d_call: NA
cdr3_aa: CASSAGGFHNYGYTF
cdr3_nt: TGTGCCAGCAGCGCGGGTGGGTTCCACAACTATGGCTACACCTTC

v_call: TRBV7-3
j_call: TRBJ2-2
clone_size: NA
d_call: NA
cdr3_aa: CASSLSSGAGGTGELFF
cdr3_nt: TGTGCCAGCAGCTTATCCTCAGGGGCTGGGGGCACCGGGGAGCTGTTTTTT

v_call: TRBV10-3
j_call: TRBJ2-7
clone_size: once
d_call: TRBD2
cdr3_aa: CAISESGREWTNYEQYF
cdr3_nt: TGTGCCATCAGTGAGTCGGGGAGGGAGTGGACTAATTACGAGCAGTACTTC

v_call: TRBV4-1
j_call: TRBJ2-7
clone_size: once
d_call: NA
cdr3_aa: CASSQEDYTREQYF
cdr3_nt: TGCGCCAGCAGCCAAGAGGACTATACGCGCGAGCAGTACTTC

v_call: TRBV25-1
j_call: TRBJ2-1
clone_size: NA
d_call: TRBD2
cdr3_aa: CASSRDYLNEQFF
cdr3_nt: TGTGCCAGCAGCCGGGACTACCTAAATGAGCAGTTCTTC

v_call: TRBV11-2
j_call: TRBJ2-1
clone_size: NA
d_call: TRBD2
cdr3_aa: CASRRTSSGEQFF
cdr3_nt: TGTGCCAGCAGGCGGACTAGTTCCGGTGAGCAGTTCTTC

v_call: TRBV28
j_call: TRBJ2-1
clone_size: NA
d_call: TRBD2
cdr3_aa: CASSFSRGSSEQFF
cdr3_nt: TGTGCCAGCAGTTTTTCCCGCGGGAGTAGTGAGCAGTTCTTC

v_call: TRBV6-4
j_call: TRBJ2-3
clone_size: NA
d_call: TRBD2
cdr3_aa: CASKALAQREDEPGTDTQYF
cdr3_nt: TGTGCCAGCAAAGCCCTAGCCCAGCGGGAGGACGAGCCAGGCACAGATACGCAGTATTTT

v_call: TRBV24-1
j_call: TRBJ2-7
clone_size: NA
d_call: NA
cdr3_aa: CATSGLPNYEQYF
cdr3_nt: TGTGCCACCAGTGGACTCCCGAACTACGAGCAGTACTTC

v_call: TRBV25-1
j_call: TRBJ2-1
clone_size: NA
d_call: TRBD2
cdr3_aa: CASSGTSGYHNEQFF
cdr3_nt: TGTGCCAGCAGTGGGACTAGCGGGTACCACAATGAGCAGTTCTTC

v_call: TRBV7-9
j_call: TRBJ1-4
clone_size: NA
d_call: NA
cdr3_aa: CASSLKKRERSEKLFF
cdr3_nt: TGTGCCAGCAGCTTAAAAAAGCGAGAGAGGAGTGAAAAACTGTTTTTT

v_call: TRBV5-6
j_call: TRBJ2-1
clone_size: NA
d_call: TRBD1
cdr3_aa: CASSPGTGVFGNEQFF
cdr3_nt: TGTGCCAGCAGCCCGGGGACAGGGGTTTTTGGGAATGAGCAGTTCTTC

v_call: TRBV4-1
j_call: TRBJ1-6
clone_size: NA
d_call: NA
cdr3_aa: CASSQQTTPDSPLHF
cdr3_nt: TGCGCCAGCAGCCAACAGACTACCCCTGATTCACCCCTCCACTTT

v_call: TRBV6-4
j_call: TRBJ1-1
clone_size: NA
d_call: NA
cdr3_aa: CASSDSFGSKAFF
cdr3_nt: TGTGCCAGCAGTGACTCGTTTGGGAGTAAAGCTTTCTTT

v_call: TRBV9
j_call: TRBJ2-7
clone_size: NA
d_call: TRBD2
cdr3_aa: CASSVMTGGGAPYEQYF
cdr3_nt: TGTGCCAGCAGCGTAATGACGGGAGGGGGGGCACCCTACGAGCAGTACTTC

v_call: TRBV5-6
j_call: TRBJ1-5
clone_size: NA
d_call: NA
cdr3_aa: CASSLGVQGSSNQPQHF
cdr3_nt: TGTGCCAGCAGCTTGGGGGTCCAGGGTTCCAGCAATCAGCCCCAGCATTTT

v_call: TRBV28
j_call: TRBJ2-3
clone_size: NA
d_call: NA
cdr3_aa: CASSQLELGSTDTQYF
cdr3_nt: TGTGCCAGCAGTCAACTAGAACTGGGGAGCACAGATACGCAGTATTTT

v_call: TRBV27
j_call: TRBJ1-1
clone_size: NA
d_call: NA
cdr3_aa: CASSLPGGNTEAFF
cdr3_nt: TGTGCCAGCAGTTTACCGGGTGGAAACACTGAAGCTTTCTTT

v_call: TRBV25-1
j_call: TRBJ1-3
clone_size: NA
d_call: NA
cdr3_aa: CASSEFGYGTIYF
cdr3_nt: TGTGCCAGCAGTGAATTCGGTTACGGCACCATATATTTT

v_call: TRBV6-5
j_call: TRBJ1-6
clone_size: NA
d_call: TRBD1
cdr3_aa: CASSSPRTGRDSPLHF
cdr3_nt: TGTGCCAGCAGTTCCCCAAGGACAGGGAGGGACTCACCCCTCCACTTT

v_call: TRBV4-3
j_call: TRBJ2-5
clone_size: NA
d_call: NA
cdr3_aa: CASSQRRLETQYF
cdr3_nt: TGCGCCAGCAGCCAACGCAGATTGGAGACCCAGTACTTC

v_call: TRBV6-5
j_call: TRBJ2-7
clone_size: NA
d_call: TRBD2
cdr3_aa: CASSYAGLAAYEQYF
cdr3_nt: TGTGCCAGCAGTTACGCGGGACTAGCTGCCTACGAGCAGTACTTC

v_call: TRBV18
j_call: TRBJ2-3
clone_size: NA
d_call: NA
cdr3_aa: CASSPLSGSTDTQYF
cdr3_nt: TGTGCCAGCTCACCCCTGAGCGGGAGCACAGATACGCAGTATTTT

v_call: TRBV19
j_call: TRBJ1-1
clone_size: NA
d_call: NA
cdr3_aa: CATTSYEGVNTEAFF
cdr3_nt: TGTGCCACCACTTCGTACGAGGGAGTGAACACTGAAGCTTTCTTT

v_call: TRBV6-1
j_call: TRBJ1-2
clone_size: NA
d_call: NA
cdr3_aa: CASSEAGTENYGYTF
cdr3_nt: TGTGCCAGCAGTGAAGCGGGTACAGAGAACTATGGCTACACCTTC

v_call: TRBV15
j_call: TRBJ2-5
clone_size: NA
d_call: TRBD1
cdr3_aa: CATSHRTGTSETQYF
cdr3_nt: TGTGCCACCAGCCACCGGACAGGGACTTCGGAGACCCAGTACTTC

v_call: TRBV4-3
j_call: TRBJ2-2
clone_size: NA
d_call: NA
cdr3_aa: CASSQNTVNTGELFF
cdr3_nt: TGCGCCAGCAGCCAGAATACGGTGAACACCGGGGAGCTGTTTTTT

v_call: TRBV6-2/TRBV6-3
j_call: TRBJ2-1
clone_size: NA
d_call: TRBD1
cdr3_aa: CASSRGQGDNEQFF
cdr3_nt: TGTGCCAGCAGTCGAGGACAGGGGGACAATGAGCAGTTCTTC

v_call: TRBV6-2/TRBV6-3
j_call: TRBJ2-7
clone_size: once
d_call: TRBD2
cdr3_aa: CASSWTSGRGYEQYF
cdr3_nt: TGTGCCAGCAGTTGGACTAGCGGGAGAGGCTACGAGCAGTACTTC

v_call: TRBV5-4
j_call: TRBJ1-1
clone_size: NA
d_call: NA
cdr3_aa: CASSLGGGGGTEAFF
cdr3_nt: TGTGCCAGCAGCTTGGGGGGGGGCGGAGGCACTGAAGCTTTCTTT